The 15 T cell receptor beta chains presented below share a single source sample, sequenced in a study of blood T cells in healthy people across ages. Primed by a sample-barcoded 5' primer and a J-beta primer mix, a second PCR proceeded for about 6 to 12 cycles. A single record per CDR3 protein comes from TCRdb applying MiXCR to the 5' RACE reads. The profile shows 650,000 to 950,000 distinct CDR3 sequences, 40% to 50% of them singletons. The sample consisted of blood. Every receptor here comes from a man aged 55 to 70 in good health.

V gene TRBV24-1 combines with J gene TRBJ2-3; 8 bases line up with TRBD1. The CDR3 length is 13 residues. J lost 11 bases, V lost 4 bases, and 7 bases had no gene match. CDR1 and CDR2 from the germline V gene are KGHDR and SFDVKD. CDR3 coding DNA: TGTGCCACCAGTGACCCTGGACAGGGAGAGCAGTATTTT. This codes for CATSDPGQGEQYF.

This rearrangement joins TRBV4-3 to TRBJ2-3; D is perhaps TRBD1 (5 bases). V was clipped by 3 bases and J by 10 bases, with 14 bases between them. Germline CDR1 reads LGHNA; CDR2 reads YSLEER. The CDR3 runs 13 residues. The CDR3 coding sequence is TGCGCCAGCAGCCAGAATGGGGCCGATGCGCAGTATTTT. Translating it yields CASSQNGADAQYF.

V and J are TRBV18 and TRBJ2-7, with TRBD2 identical over 10 bases. Germline V gene sequence: CDR1 KGHSH, CDR2 LQKENI. The CDR3 extends over 16 amino acids. Unmatched junction bases numbered 4, after V lost 2 bases and J lost 0 bases. The CDR3 DNA is TGTGCCAGCTCACCAACCCTAGCGGGGGACTCCTACGAGCAGTACTTC. Translated, it gives CASSPTLAGDSYEQYF.

The chain carries TRBV3-1 and TRBJ1-2; no definite D call. The CDR3 has 12 residues. The germline gives CDR1 LGHDT, CDR2 YNNKEL (reference sequence). Trimming removed 1 base from V and 8 bases from J, with 8 bases in between. Here the CDR3 DNA reads TGTGCCAGCAGCCAAGCAACGAACGGCTACACCTTC. Its translation: CASSQATNGYTF.

The V gene is TRBV20-1, the J gene TRBJ2-5; 8 bases line up with TRBD2. CDR1 DFQATT and CDR2 SNEGSKA come from the germline V gene (reference sequence). The CDR3 runs 13 residues. V lost 6 bases and J lost 6; bases outside the gene matches: 9. The CDR3 reads CSAAAGAVQTQYF. The DNA for the CDR3 is TGCAGTGCAGCAGCGGGGGCGGTCCAGACCCAGTACTTC.

The rearrangement uses TRBV12-3 or TRBV12-4 and TRBJ2-1; weak D call: TRBD2 (5 bases). V was trimmed by 3 bases and J by 7 bases, leaving 10 bases between them. This CDR3 contains 13 residues. Here the CDR3 DNA reads TGTGCCAGCAGTTTGCCCGGGAAGAATGAGCAGTTCTTC. Protein: CASSLPGKNEQFF.

This clonotype was seen a handful of times. CDR3 bases: TGTGCCAGCAGTTACTCAGCAGCCCAGGGGGGCTACACCTTC. Translated, it gives CASSYSAAQGGYTF. This rearrangement joins TRBV6-5 to TRBJ1-2; D is perhaps TRBD1 (6 bases). V was pared by 0 bases and J by 8 bases, with 13 bases between. This CDR3 has 14 residues. Germline-derived CDR1 and CDR2 are MNHEY and SVGAGI.

This chain connects TRBV20-1 to TRBJ2-1, with D perhaps assigned TRBD1 or TRBD2 (5 bases each). This CDR3 is 16 amino acids long. From germline, CDR1 is DFQATT and CDR2 SNEGSKA (reference sequence). V dropped 6 bases and J dropped 1 base, with 19 bases sitting between them. The CDR3 DNA sequence: TGCAGTGCCCCAAAATACGGGGCGATATCCTACAATGAGCAGTTCTTC. Its translation: CSAPKYGAISYNEQFF.

Comment on this clonotype: A much larger clonotype is one base distant, so this may be a read error. CDR3 region: CVSSQTGSGYNEQFF. The CDR3 DNA reads as TGCGTCAGCAGCCAAACGGGGTCAGGCTACAATGAGCAGTTCTTC. J is TRBJ2-1 and V is TRBV5-1, with D possibly being TRBD2 (5 bases). Germline V gene lookup returns CDR1 SGHRS and CDR2 YFSETQ. The length of the CDR3 is 15 residues.

The table lists this clonotype with a few counts. The CDR3 spells CASSTQGTGVGYTF. In DNA form, the CDR3 reads TGTGCCAGCAGCACCCAAGGGACAGGGGTTGGCTACACCTTC. This chain connects TRBV7-9 to TRBJ1-2; 10 nucleotides agree with TRBD1. Germline assignment: CDR1 SEHNR and CDR2 FQNEAQ (reference sequence). This CDR3 contains 14 residues. V lost 5 bases to trimming and J lost 7 bases; unmatched junction nucleotides: 7.

The genes are TRBV20-1 and TRBJ1-5; D is ambiguous. The CDR3 length is 13 residues. Germline-derived CDR1 and CDR2 are DFQATT and SNEGSKA (reference sequence). V was trimmed by 3 bases and J by 4 bases, leaving 10 bases between them. As DNA, the CDR3 is TGCAGTGCTAGGGTCGGAGAAAATCAGCCCCAGCATTTT. Amino acids: CSARVGENQPQHF.

This clonotype was detected once. The J gene is TRBJ2-2, the V gene TRBV4-3; 7 bases map to TRBD1. The CDR3 loop spans 14 amino acids. Losses at the gene ends were 4 bases for V and 6 bases for J; bases not matched to a gene: 5. Germline-derived CDR1 and CDR2 are LGHNA and YSLEER. CDR3 amino acids: CASSPDRAAGELFF. DNA for the CDR3: TGCGCCAGCAGCCCAGACAGGGCGGCCGGGGAGCTGTTTTTT.

This clonotype was seen a handful of times. The chain links TRBV7-2 to TRBJ2-7; D is unclear. The CDR3 has 12 amino acids. The V gene's germline CDR1 is SGHTA and CDR2 FQGNSA. Trimming stripped 3 bases from V and 7 bases from J, with 10 bases between. The CDR3 sequence: CASSLWTEEQYF. CDR3 coding DNA: TGTGCCAGCAGCTTGTGGACGGAGGAGCAGTACTTC.

The CDR3 DNA is TGTGCCAGCAGCGTAGGGTCTGCAAACTATGGCTACACCTTC. Translating it yields CASSVGSANYGYTF. This rearrangement joins TRBV9 to TRBJ1-2; no firm D call. Trimming cost V 0 bases and J 2 bases, with 8 bases left between them. CDR3 length equals 14 residues. Germline V gene lookup returns CDR1 SGDLS and CDR2 YYNGEE.

This clonotype was seen just once. The chain combines TRBV7-9 with TRBJ2-7, with D hard to call. The germline V gene encodes CDR1 SEHNR and CDR2 FQNEAQ (reference sequence). CDR3 size: 16 residues. The V gene lost 5 bases and the J gene lost 5 bases, with 22 bases spanning the gap. CDR3 residues: CASSPSPLVNQHEQYF. CDR3 DNA sequence: TGTGCCAGCAGCCCCAGCCCTCTAGTCAACCAACACGAGCAGTACTTC.